The subject of this entry is one T cell receptor (beta chain). It lacks a known antigen. No base quality information exists; no much larger clone differs at one position. Relative to germline, V is 0 bases shorter and J is 0 bases shorter, with 10 bases between their ends. CDR3 length: 16 amino acids, cysteine to phenylalanine. The kept DNA is CDR3 alone, 48 bases in frame from the first base. Sequences SGHRS (CDR1) and YFSETQ (CDR2) are obtained from the germline V gene. These data originate in a study of T cell changes during pregnancy in multiple sclerosis (dated by TCRdb to between 2018 and 2021). Looking at the study overall: In women with multiple sclerosis, the researchers looked at how the T cell repertoire shifted as pregnancy progressed.

The library came from the immunoSEQ multiplex PCR assay. The clones in this table, taken by TCRdb from immuneACCESS, are in-frame only. Not every clone is retained; where verified, under half of the shortfall comes from an unresolved V gene, and the cause of the rest is unknown. The sample table holds tens of thousands of clones, of which roughly 90% were seen once. 2.5% to 3.5% of the sample rests with the top ten. Specimen: CD8+ T cells from peripheral blood mononuclear cells, collected before pregnancy. The sequence came from a female donor with multiple sclerosis, enrolled in a pregnancy study. This chain is built from TRBV5-1 and TRBJ2-1; no D segment can be confidently identified. Here the CDR3 is given as CASSLDLRSSYNEQFF. The sequenced DNA: TGCGCCAGCAGCTTGGACTTGAGGAGCTCCTACAATGAGCAGTTCTTC. Reference TRBV5-1 and TRBJ2-1 proteins supply the regions before and after the CDR3; the full variable domain is: KAGVTQTPRYLIKTRGQQVTLSCSPISGHRSVSWYQQTPGQGLQFLFEYFSETQRNKGNFPGRFSGRQFSNSRSEMNVSTLELGDSALYLCASSLDLRSSYNEQFFGPGTRLTVL.